The present entry profiles one T cell receptor (beta chain) with its context. Its specificity is unknown. The data stem from a study of shared clonotypes between healthy human individuals. Overall study results and limits: The genetic and exposure-history diversity represented was limited by few donors.

The CDR3 covers 12 residues. The germline V gene has CDR1 MRHNA and CDR2 SNTAGT. V was pared by 6 bases and J by 11 bases, with 7 bases of the junction left unmatched. Assay used: immunoSEQ multiplex PCR; TCRdb lists only in-frame clones, some missing. The sample lists roughly 2,500,000 clones, more than 85% occurring once. This chain links TRBV6-4 with TRBJ1-1; 9 bases agree with TRBD1. Sequencing input: naive CD4+ T cells from PBMCs. The subset denotes: CD45RA+ positively selected. The source is a man between 18 and 35 years old in good health. Some clones in this sample may be carry-over from other donors' samples. CDR3 in amino acids: CASSGGQGTAFF. DNA of the CDR3: TGTGCCAGCAGCGGCGGACAGGGGACGGCTTTCTTT.